Following are 3 T cell receptor beta chains from one sample sequenced in a study of neurological immune-mediated disorders. TCRdb reprocessed the 5' RACE reads via MiXCR and lists one record per CDR3 protein. This table holds about 90,000 distinct CDR3 sequences, roughly 13% found once. Time point specified: longitudinal time-point 2. Sequenced material: PBMCs. The receptor source for this set is a female donor with HTLV-1-associated myelopathy (HAM/TSP).

This clonotype has ten or more counts. This chain connects TRBV25-1 to TRBJ2-6, with D hard to call. This CDR3 has 16 residues. V lost 4 bases, J lost 2 bases, and 12 bases lay in between. The germline CDR1 and CDR2 sequences are MGHDK and SYGVNS. The DNA of the CDR3 is TGTGCCAGCAGTGTATCCACCACAGCTGGGGCCAACGTCCTGACTTTC. It yields the protein CASSVSTTAGANVLTF.

This clonotype was counted at least ten times. CDR3 DNA: TGCGCCAGCAGCTTGGGGGGACAGGGGGATCAGCCCCAGCATTTT. Translating it yields CASSLGGQGDQPQHF. This rearrangement joins TRBV5-1 to TRBJ1-5; 11 bases align to TRBD1. The trim removed 0 bases at V and 5 bases at J, leaving 1 base unmatched. CDR1 SGHRS and CDR2 YFSETQ come from the germline V gene. The CDR3 has 15 residues.

The chain combines TRBV20-1 with TRBJ2-5; D perhaps matches TRBD1 (6 bases). The germline V and J ends were trimmed by 6 bases and 2 bases, with 16 bases remaining between them. Germline V lookup: CDR1 DFQATT, CDR2 SNEGSKA (reference sequence). This CDR3 region has 14 residues. The chain's CDR3 is CSAYRVHKQETQYF. CDR3 DNA sequence: TGCAGTGCATACAGGGTCCATAAGCAAGAGACCCAGTACTTC.